This is a list of T cell receptor beta chains from one sample in a study of blood T cells in healthy people across ages. Using its own MiXCR run on the 5' RACE reads, TCRdb lists one record per CDR3 protein. The sample lists 800,000 or so distinct CDR3 sequences; 25% were seen once. This sample was shared with a second study, whose subject was T cells of mothers and their children.

What was sequenced was blood. These receptors came from a boy aged 5-17 years in good health. Both conserved end residues are part of each CDR3. The order of the fields is clone size, V gene, J gene, D gene, CDR3 DNA, CDR3 protein. D genes are given only for firm matches. Clone size is stated in some rows and not others, as once, few, many or a class when expanded.

>.|TRBV7-2|TRBJ2-2|TRBD1
TGTGCCGGGGGTGACGGGACAGATCAATGGAACACCGGGGAGCTGTTTTTT
CAGGDGTDQWNTGELFF
>few|TRBV30|TRBJ1-4|.
TGTGCCTGGAGTGTCAGGGTTCATGAAAAACTGTTTTTT
CAWSVRVHEKLFF
>.|TRBV29-1|TRBJ2-7|.
TGCAGCGCCGGGACTGGGGTAGTACACGAGCAGTACTTC
CSAGTGVVHEQYF
>.|TRBV5-5|TRBJ1-6|.
TGTGCCAGCAGCTCGAATGGTTTCTCCTATAATTCACCCCTCCACTTT
CASSSNGFSYNSPLHF
>few|TRBV28|TRBJ2-1|TRBD1
TGTGCCAGCAGTGTAGAGAGACAGGGGATTTTCGATGAGCAGTTCTTC
CASSVERQGIFDEQFF
>few|TRBV14|TRBJ2-1|.
TGTGCCAGCAGCCAACCAGGGGGGTCCTACAATGAGCAGTTCTTC
CASSQPGGSYNEQFF
>.|TRBV7-9|TRBJ2-7|TRBD1
TGTGCCAGCAGCTTCCGGGACAGGTCCTACGAGCAGTACTTC
CASSFRDRSYEQYF
>few|TRBV29-1|TRBJ2-5|.
TGCAGCGTTGTGTCGATCGAGACCCAGTACTTC
CSVVSIETQYF
>few|TRBV29-1|TRBJ2-5|TRBD2
TGCAGCGTTAGACTAGCGGGAGACAGTGAGGAGACCCAGTACTTC
CSVRLAGDSEETQYF
>.|TRBV11-1|TRBJ2-1|.
TGTGCCAGCAGCGGGGACGGGTTTCACAATGAGCAGTTCTTC
CASSGDGFHNEQFF
>.|TRBV6-5|TRBJ1-6|.
TGTGCCAGCAGTTACTCAGGGGCTTTGAATTCACCCCTCCACTTT
CASSYSGALNSPLHF
>.|TRBV6-6|TRBJ2-1|TRBD2
TGTGCCACGGGCGGGGGGAGGAATGAGCAGTTCTTC
CATGGGRNEQFF
>.|TRBV30|TRBJ1-5|TRBD1
TGTGCCTGGAGTGTGGGTACAGGGGTTGGAACAGAGCCCCAGCATTTT
CAWSVGTGVGTEPQHF
>.|TRBV27|TRBJ2-7|.
TGTGCCAGCAGTTCGACACTAAGGGGTACCGAGCAGTACTTC
CASSSTLRGTEQYF
>.|TRBV2|TRBJ2-7|.
TGTGCCAGCAGTGAAAGGGCAGGGGCGGGCTACGAGCAGTACTTC
CASSERAGAGYEQYF
>few|TRBV18|TRBJ2-5|.
TGTGCCAGCTCACCATTGTTGGGGGAAGGAGAGACCCAGTACTTC
CASSPLLGEGETQYF